This T cell receptor beta chain was captured by sequencing in a study of shared clonotypes between healthy human individuals. Whole-study results and caveats: Clonotypes shared by all four sorted-subset donors had higher generation probabilities than non-shared clonotypes.

The method was immunoSEQ multiplex PCR; TCRdb's version includes in-frame clones alone and lacks a portion of them. The sample lists roughly 1,600,000 clones, approximately 98.5% occurring once. Concerning this clone itself: What it recognizes is unknown.

Germline V gene sequence: CDR1 MDHEN, CDR2 SYDVKM. The CDR3 has 15 amino acids. Unmatched junction bases numbered 7, after V lost 5 bases and J lost 6 bases. This rearrangement joins TRBV28 to TRBJ1-5, with 10 nucleotides matching TRBD1. This TCR derives from a man between 25 and 39 years old in good health. Sequencing used naive CD4+ T cells sorted from blood. Regarding subset: CD45RA+ positively selected. CDR3 DNA: TGTGCCAGCAGTCCCGGGACAGGGGAGAGTCAGCCCCAGCATTTT. The encoded protein is CASSPGTGESQPQHF.